The 27 T cell receptor beta chains given below trace back to one sample, sequenced in a study of beta chain features in type 1 diabetes. The isolated RNA, all of it, was reverse transcribed, so expressed TCRB transcripts were what got sequenced. Profiling relied on immunoSEQ multiplex PCR, and the TCRdb table lists in-frame clones only, not all of them. The table has 130,000 to 150,000 clones, 40% to 55% seen once. Sequencing was performed on Tregs from blood. Receptors originate from a man aged 18 to 30 in good health.

The genes are TRBV2 and TRBJ1-1, with D unresolved. The V and J ends lost 4 bases and 0 bases respectively, with 6 bases between them. Germline CDR1 and CDR2: SNHLY and FYNNEI. CDR3 length: 13 residues. CDR3 residues: CASSGNMNTEAFF. The CDR3 nucleotides read TGTGCCAGCAGTGGTAATATGAACACTGAAGCTTTCTTT.

A remark on this clone: Other DNA sequences in this specimen translate into the identical CDR3. This chain links TRBV5-1 with TRBJ2-5; TRBD2 matches 8 bases. CDR3 length equals 14 residues. Germline V gene lookup returns CDR1 SGHRS and CDR2 YFSETQ. Trimming took 4 bases from V and 1 from J; bases not matched to a gene: 3. The CDR3 reads CASSLGGAQETQYF. DNA for the CDR3: TGCGCCAGCAGCCTCGGGGGGGCCCAAGAGACCCAGTACTTC.

A single count supports this clone. V usage is TRBV7-9 and J usage is TRBJ2-5; D unresolved. The end of the DNA aligns better with TRBJ2-7, so the J call may be wrong. Germline CDR1 and CDR2: SEHNR and FQNEAQ (reference sequence). The length of the CDR3 is 14 residues. The CDR3 protein is CASSLPPDYYEQYF. The CDR3 DNA follows: TGTGCCAGCAGCTTACCCCCGGATTACTACGAGCAGTACTTC.

V is TRBV7-2 and J is TRBJ2-2, with 7 bases matching TRBD1. V trimming: 5 bases; J trimming: 6 bases; junction bases outside the gene matches: 0. This CDR3 has 12 amino acids. Per the germline V gene, CDR1 is SGHTA and CDR2 is FQGNSA. CDR3 protein: CASSGTAGELFF. The CDR3 coding sequence is TGTGCCAGCAGCGGGACAGCCGGGGAGCTGTTTTTT. The full variable domain, in which reference TRBV7-2 and TRBJ2-2 provide the parts outside the CDR3, is GAGVSQSPSNKVTEKGKDVELRCDPISGHTALYWYRQSLGQGLEFLIYFQGNSAPDKSGLPSDRFSAERTGGSVSTLTIQRTQQEDSAVYLCASSGTAGELFFGEGSRLTVL.

This chain joins TRBV2 and TRBJ2-2; TRBD1 might be the D (5 bases). The ends were cut back, 6 bases at V and 1 base at J, with 6 bases in the middle. This CDR3 has 13 amino acids. The germline gives CDR1 SNHLY, CDR2 FYNNEI. The CDR3 DNA reads TGTGCCAGCAGGGGGCGGAACACCGGGGAGCTGTTTTTT. Translated: CASRGRNTGELFF.

V is TRBV6-5 and J is TRBJ2-7; possibly TRBD1 for D (5 bases). The CDR3 length is 14 residues. Per germline, CDR1 MNHEY and CDR2 SVGAGI. Trimming removed 0 bases at V and 4 bases at J, with 10 bases between. The CDR3: CASSYSTRAYEQYF. In DNA form, the CDR3 reads TGTGCCAGCAGTTACTCGACCAGGGCGTACGAGCAGTACTTC.

J is TRBJ1-2 and V is TRBV5-1; 9 bases align to TRBD1. Germline lookup yields CDR1 SGHRS and CDR2 YFSETQ. This CDR3 comprises 16 residues. J lost 4 bases, V lost 4 bases, and 11 bases had no gene match. The CDR3 protein is CASSHKPGQGSYGYTF. CDR3 sequence (DNA): TGCGCCAGCAGCCACAAACCGGGACAGGGCTCCTATGGCTACACCTTC.

The V call is TRBV19, the J call TRBJ1-5; no clear D gene. In germline, CDR1 is LNHDA, CDR2 SQIVND (reference sequence). This CDR3 spans 16 amino acids. The V end was cut by 8 bases, the J end by 3 bases, with 20 bases between. The CDR3 DNA reads as TGTGCCAGTGGAGGAACAGTGGGATGGAACAATCAGCCCCAGCATTTT. Translating it yields CASGGTVGWNNQPQHF.

V is TRBV5-6 and J is TRBJ1-5; TRBD1 matches 10 bases. V trimming: 6 bases; J trimming: 3 bases; junction bases outside the gene matches: 9. Germline CDR1 is SGHDT and CDR2 is YYEEEE. The CDR3 spans 16 residues. CDR3 DNA sequence: TGTGCCAGCACTGCTGCCGGGACAGGGGCCAATCAGCCCCAGCATTTT. It is translated as CASTAAGTGANQPQHF.

This clone occurred a few times. The V gene is TRBV29-1, the J gene TRBJ1-2; tentative D call: TRBD1 (6 bases). V shed 5 bases and J shed 4 bases, with 20 bases lying between them. CDR3 size: 15 residues. Germline assignment: CDR1 SQVTM and CDR2 ANQGSEA. DNA for the CDR3: TGCAGCGTTACCTTTACAGGGCAGGCGGGCTATGGCTACACCTTC. This gives the protein CSVTFTGQAGYGYTF.

This clone was counted between two and nine times. The CDR3 loop reads CASSPTSGVGNEQFF. The CDR3 DNA reads TGTGCCAGCAGTCCTACTAGCGGGGTCGGTAATGAGCAGTTCTTC. The chain employs TRBV7-2 and TRBJ2-1, with 10 positions matching TRBD2. Germline V gene lookup returns CDR1 SGHTA and CDR2 FQGNSA. V gave up 6 bases and J gave up 7 bases; unmatched junction bases: 9. The CDR3 contains 15 residues.

This clone was seen only a few times. The genes are TRBV19 and TRBJ2-1; D might be TRBD1 (6 bases). The CDR3 spans 17 residues. V lost 1 base, J lost 8 bases, and 21 bases lay in between. Germline V gene sequence: CDR1 LNHDA, CDR2 SQIVND (reference sequence). CDR3 loop: CASSIGLGGPRPHEQFF. CDR3 DNA: TGTGCCAGTAGTATAGGTTTAGGGGGACCGCGACCCCATGAGCAGTTCTTC.

This clone was seen only a few times. V and J are TRBV9 and TRBJ2-6; D unresolved. V was cut by 3 bases and J by 0 bases, with 10 bases left in between. Germline lookup yields CDR1 SGDLS and CDR2 YYNGEE. The CDR3 has 16 residues. CDR3 nucleotide sequence: TGTGCCAGCAGCGCTGCTTGGAGCTCTGGGGCCAACGTCCTGACTTTC. This encodes CASSAAWSSGANVLTF.

V gene TRBV18 combines with J gene TRBJ1-2; D gene unclear. V lost 3 bases to trimming and J lost 4 bases, with 12 bases between them. CDR1 is KGHSH and CDR2 is LQKENI in the germline V gene. The CDR3 runs to 14 residues. The chain's CDR3 is CASSPAVGSYGYTF. Written as DNA, the CDR3 is TGTGCCAGCTCACCTGCAGTAGGGAGCTATGGCTACACCTTC.

The V and J genes are TRBV28 and TRBJ1-5; a possible D gene is TRBD1 (6 bases). Germline V CDR1 and CDR2: MDHEN, SYDVKM. V dropped 6 bases and J dropped 0 bases, with 24 bases sitting between them. The CDR3 has 19 residues. For the CDR3, the DNA is TGTGCCAGCAGCTCAAACAGGGCCATCCGCAGATCTAGCAATCAGCCCCAGCATTTT. Translated, it gives CASSSNRAIRRSSNQPQHF.

The V gene is TRBV25-1, the J gene TRBJ1-2; D ambiguous. This CDR3 comprises 14 residues. V shed 4 bases and J shed 4 bases, with 13 bases lying between them. Germline loops: CDR1 MGHDK, CDR2 SYGVNS. The CDR3: CASSGQLQTYGYTF. Written as DNA, the CDR3 is TGTGCCAGCAGTGGCCAGTTACAGACCTATGGCTACACCTTC.

The chain uses TRBV9 and TRBJ2-7; D unresolved. Trimming removed 4 bases at V and 2 bases at J, with 16 bases between. The CDR3 is 15 residues long. Germline V gene data show CDR1 as SGDLS and CDR2 as YYNGEE. CDR3 protein: CASSPDTGLPYEQYF. The DNA of the CDR3 is TGTGCCAGCAGCCCTGATACTGGGCTTCCCTACGAGCAGTACTTC.

This clone was counted a few times. The CDR3 DNA follows: TGTGCCAGCAGCTTAGTGGAGTATTCTGAAGCTTTCTTT. Its protein product is CASSLVEYSEAFF. The chain links TRBV7-8 to TRBJ1-1, with D unclear. Trimming shortened V by 1 base and J by 6 bases, and 9 bases separated the two germline ends. Germline CDR1 is SGHVS and CDR2 is FQNEAQ. The CDR3 is made up of 13 amino acids.

This clone was seen a handful of times. The gene calls are TRBV14 and TRBJ1-2; no definite D call. This CDR3 comprises 13 residues. The V and J ends lost 1 base and 4 bases respectively, with 7 bases between them. Germline loops: CDR1 SGHDN, CDR2 FVKESK. As DNA, the CDR3 is TGTGCCAGCAGCCAAGGACGACTCTATGGCTACACCTTC. It translates to CASSQGRLYGYTF.

This clone showed up just a few times. The V and J genes are TRBV19 and TRBJ2-7, with 8 nucleotides matching TRBD1. This CDR3 is 16 amino acids long. V was clipped by 6 bases and J by 3 bases; unmatched bases: 13. Per the germline V gene, CDR1 is LNHDA and CDR2 is SQIVND (reference sequence). The DNA of the CDR3 is TGTGCCAGTAGCCGTCAGGGGGCCGGAATATACTACGAGCAGTACTTC. Protein: CASSRQGAGIYYEQYF.

This clone has just a few counts. The gene calls are TRBV7-2 and TRBJ2-1; possible D gene TRBD2, 5 bases. V shed 5 bases and J shed 8 bases, with 16 bases lying between them. Germline V gives CDR1 SGHTA, CDR2 FQGNSA. The CDR3 covers 14 residues. CDR3 sequence reads: CASSPGRAGYEQFF. The DNA of the CDR3 is TGTGCCAGCAGCCCCGGGCGTGCGGGTTATGAGCAGTTCTTC.

J is TRBJ1-2 and V is TRBV29-1; possibly TRBD1 for D (6 bases). The germline V gene encodes CDR1 SQVTM and CDR2 ANQGSEA. Trimming shortened V by 7 bases and J by 4 bases, and 10 bases separated the two germline ends. The CDR3 is 11 amino acids. CDR3 sequence: CSAKQGYGYTF. For the CDR3, the DNA is TGCAGCGCCAAACAGGGCTATGGCTACACCTTC.

The chain recombines TRBV18 with TRBJ1-2, with D maybe TRBD1 (6 bases). CDR1 and CDR2 (germline): KGHSH, LQKENI. The CDR3 contains 14 residues. V dropped 2 bases and J dropped 4 bases, with 11 bases sitting between them. Here the CDR3 DNA reads TGTGCCAGCTCACCATCTGGGGGCGGCTATGGCTACACCTTC. Translation gives CASSPSGGGYGYTF. Combining the CDR3 with reference TRBV18 and TRBJ1-2 gives the whole variable domain NAGVMQNPRHLVRRRGQEARLRCSPMKGHSHVYWYRQLPEEGLKFMVYLQKENIIDESGMPKERFSAEFPKEGPSILRIQQVVRGDSAAYFCASSPSGGGYGYTFGSGTRLTVV.

There are a few counts of this clone. V gene TRBV7-2 combines with J gene TRBJ2-3; the match to TRBD1 covers 7 bases. The junction had 6 bases not matched to a gene; V was cut back by 5 bases and J by 10 bases. Germline V gene data show CDR1 as SGHTA and CDR2 as FQGNSA. This CDR3 has 12 residues. The CDR3, as DNA: TGTGCCAGCAGCCTCACAGGGGTTCCGCAGTATTTT. This codes for CASSLTGVPQYF.

This clone was recorded only once. The chain carries TRBV28 and TRBJ2-5; D is perhaps TRBD1 (6 bases). This CDR3 has 16 amino acids. Germline V gives CDR1 MDHEN, CDR2 SYDVKM. V gave up 3 bases and J gave up 2 bases, with 16 bases separating them. CDR3 amino acids: CASSFARGRGQETQYF. DNA for the CDR3: TGTGCCAGCAGTTTCGCCAGGGGAAGGGGTCAAGAGACCCAGTACTTC.

As concerns this clone: Other DNA sequences within the sample encode an identical CDR3. The gene calls are TRBV7-2 and TRBJ2-5; 13 bases are a match to TRBD2. Germline CDR1 is SGHTA and CDR2 is FQGNSA. V was clipped by 3 bases and J by 5 bases; unmatched bases: 0. The CDR3 sequence is 14 residues long. CDR3 DNA: TGTGCCAGCAGCTTGGGACTAGCGGGGGAGACCCAGTACTTC. It yields the protein CASSLGLAGETQYF.

CDR3: CASSSTGLQETQYF. The CDR3, as DNA: TGTGCCAGCAGTTCCACAGGGCTTCAAGAGACCCAGTACTTC. The chain couples TRBV6-5 to TRBJ2-5; a weak D match, TRBD1 (6 bases). Germline CDR1 reads MNHEY; CDR2 reads SVGAGI. The CDR3 contains 14 residues. V was trimmed by 4 bases and J by 2 bases, leaving 11 bases between them.